This entry lists 25 T cell receptor beta chains sequenced from one sample in a study of T cells in Graves' hyperthyroidism and ophthalmopathy. The TCR beta CDR3 regions underwent amplification using RNA transcripts as the source. Primed by the HTBI set, a first-round RT-PCR was run on the TCR CDR3. TCRdb analysed the multiplex PCR reads with MiXCR anew, one entry per CDR3 protein. The sample carries about 570,000 distinct CDR3 sequences, more than 45% recorded once. Sample: peripheral blood or thyroid tissue (not recorded which). These receptors originate from an adult woman with Graves' disease, either hyperthyroidism or ophthalmopathy (not recorded which).

This clonotype was seen repeatedly, ten times or more. The genes are TRBV5-1 and TRBJ2-7, with TRBD2 identical over 8 bases. The CDR3 spans 15 residues. Trimming cost V 1 base and J 4 bases; bases outside gene matches: 7. Germline V gene lookup returns CDR1 SGHRS and CDR2 YFSETQ. For the CDR3, the DNA is TGCGCCAGCAGCTTGACCGGGACTAGTGGGTACGAGCAGTACTTC. Its protein is CASSLTGTSGYEQYF.

This clonotype has ten or more counts. The V gene is TRBV5-1, the J gene TRBJ2-5, with D possibly being TRBD1 or TRBD2 (5 bases each). The CDR3 totals 14 residues. Trimming removed 3 bases at V and 5 bases at J, with 14 bases between. The germline CDR1 and CDR2 sequences are SGHRS and YFSETQ. CDR3 nucleotides: TGCGCCAGCAGCTCGGGACCGCTCAGGGAGACCCAGTACTTC. Its translation: CASSSGPLRETQYF. Using reference TRBV5-1 and TRBJ2-5 for the parts outside the CDR3, the full variable domain is KAGVTQTPRYLIKTRGQQVTLSCSPISGHRSVSWYQQTPGQGLQFLFEYFSETQRNKGNFPGRFSGRQFSNSRSEMNVSTLELGDSALYLCASSSGPLRETQYFGPGTRLLVL.

This rearrangement joins TRBV5-1 to TRBJ2-3, with 10 positions matching TRBD2. Losses at the gene ends were 4 bases for V and 3 bases for J; bases not matched to a gene: 5. CDR1 is SGHRS and CDR2 is YFSETQ in the germline V gene. The CDR3 spans 15 residues. CDR3 bases: TGCGCCAGCAGCATAGGACTAGCGGAGACAGATACGCAGTATTTT. Protein sequence: CASSIGLAETDTQYF.

This clonotype showed up many times. The chain recombines TRBV4-1 with TRBJ1-6; TRBD1 is a possible D gene (5 bases). Per the germline V gene, CDR1 is MGHRA and CDR2 is YSYEKL. The CDR3 is 16 amino acids. V shed 5 bases and J shed 7 bases, with 18 bases lying between them. The CDR3 region has the DNA TGCGCCAGCAGCTCCCCTGGGCGGCGGGGGAATTCACCCCTCCACTTT. Translation: CASSSPGRRGNSPLHF.

This clonotype was counted many times. The V gene is TRBV4-1, the J gene TRBJ1-3; TRBD1 aligns across 8 bases. Germline V gives CDR1 MGHRA, CDR2 YSYEKL. V shed 0 bases, J shed 8 bases, and the junction held 6 bases outside the gene matches. The CDR3 runs to 15 residues. The CDR3 DNA sequence: TGCGCCAGCAGCCAAGAAAGGACAGGGAGAGACACCATATATTTT. This codes for CASSQERTGRDTIYF.

This sequence joins TRBV4-1 and TRBJ1-5; tentatively, D is TRBD1 (5 bases). The CDR3 loop spans 16 amino acids. Germline-derived CDR1 and CDR2 are MGHRA and YSYEKL. V was shortened by 4 bases and J by 3 bases, with 16 bases between the two germline ends. Here the CDR3 DNA reads TGCGCCAGCAGCCTGGGGCGGAGGCTCTCCAATCAGCCCCAGCATTTT. The encoded protein is CASSLGRRLSNQPQHF.

The chain recombines TRBV9 with TRBJ1-3; D uncertain. The germline V gene has CDR1 SGDLS and CDR2 YYNGEE. This CDR3 region has 15 residues. Trimming cost V 9 bases and J 0 bases, with 16 bases left between them. The CDR3 DNA follows: TGTGCCACCACTCCGGGTAACCACTCTGGAAACACCATATATTTT. It codes for CATTPGNHSGNTIYF.

In this sample, this clonotype turned up many times. The chain has TRBV2 and TRBJ1-4; no definite D call. V dropped 3 bases and J dropped 8 bases, with 7 bases sitting between them. Per germline, CDR1 SNHLY and CDR2 FYNNEI. This CDR3 comprises 12 residues. The CDR3 spells CASSDHSEKLFF. In nucleotides, the CDR3 is TGTGCCAGCAGTGACCATTCCGAAAAACTGTTTTTT.

This clonotype has at least ten counts. J is TRBJ1-1 and V is TRBV5-5; D gene unclear. Between the trimmed V and J ends, which lost 6 bases and 7 bases, there was a span of 10 bases. The CDR3 has 11 residues. CDR1 is SGHKS and CDR2 is YYEKEE in the germline V gene (reference sequence). The DNA of the CDR3 is TGTGCCAGCACGGAGGAGGATGAAGCTTTCTTT. It yields the protein CASTEEDEAFF. Using reference TRBV5-5 and TRBJ1-1 for the parts outside the CDR3, the full variable domain is DAGVTQSPTHLIKTRGQQVTLRCSPISGHKSVSWYQQVLGQGPQFIFQYYEKEERGRGNFPDRFSARQFPNYSSELNVNALLLGDSALYLCASTEEDEAFFGQGTRLTVV.

As concerns this clonotype: At one end the junction does not follow the germline gene, possibly because of a read error. This sequence joins TRBV7-8 and TRBJ2-2; D possibly matches TRBD1 or TRBD2 (5 bases each). Per germline, CDR1 SGHVS and CDR2 FQNEAQ. This CDR3 is built from 15 residues. The CDR3 DNA is TGTGCCAGCAGAGAAGCAGGGATTAACACCGGGGAGCTTTTTTTT. It is translated as CASREAGINTGELFF.

This clonotype was seen at least ten times. The gene calls are TRBV12-3 or TRBV12-4 and TRBJ1-2, with 8 nucleotides matching TRBD1. This CDR3 has 15 amino acids. The junction had 9 bases not matched to a gene; V was cut back by 5 bases and J by 4 bases. The CDR3 reads CASSPLSGGIYGYTF. The CDR3 DNA is TGTGCCAGCAGTCCATTATCAGGGGGCATCTATGGCTACACCTTC.

Remarks on this clonotype: The conserved closing phenylalanine or tryptophan is absent in this CDR3, likely reflecting a read error. The DNA is omitted, as the CDR3 cannot be located on it reliably, and the CDR3 follows TCRdb's listing. The chain employs TRBV7-6 and TRBJ2-5; the D call TRBD1 from the table was never checked on the DNA. A total of 11 residues make up the CDR3, ends included. Germline CDR1 is SGHVS and CDR2 is FNYEAQ. CDR3 sequence reads: CASSLATGGNY.

This clonotype was counted many times. The chain recombines TRBV10-1 with TRBJ2-2; D not resolved. CDR1 and CDR2 from the germline V gene are WNHNN and SYGVQD (reference sequence). Trimming stripped 5 bases from V and 5 bases from J, with 12 bases between. The length of the CDR3 is 14 residues. The CDR3 loop is CASSNLVGTGELFF. CDR3 DNA: TGCGCCAGCAGTAACCTAGTGGGAACCGGGGAGCTGTTTTTT.

Ten or more counts support this clonotype. The gene calls are TRBV7-9 and TRBJ1-1; D call uncertain. The CDR3 extends over 14 amino acids. Trimming pared 5 bases from V and 1 base from J, leaving 11 bases between. The germline V gene has CDR1 SEHNR and CDR2 FQNEAQ (reference sequence). The CDR3, as DNA: TGTGCCAGCAGCCCCCCCCCAGGGAACACTGAAGCTTTCTTT. This translates into CASSPPPGNTEAFF.

This clonotype has ten or more counts. This chain joins TRBV24-1 and TRBJ2-2; perhaps TRBD2 as D (5 bases). The ends were cut back, 4 bases at V and 5 bases at J, with 10 bases in the middle. Germline V gene lookup returns CDR1 KGHDR and CDR2 SFDVKD. The CDR3 length is 14 residues. The CDR3 protein is CATSETGSTGELFF. The CDR3 DNA follows: TGTGCCACCAGTGAAACGGGATCTACCGGGGAGCTGTTTTTT.

Comment on this clonotype: The conserved closing phenylalanine or tryptophan is absent in this CDR3, likely reflecting a read error. The DNA is omitted, as the CDR3 cannot be located on it reliably, and the CDR3 follows TCRdb's listing. This chain joins TRBV5-1 and TRBJ2-6. Including both end residues, the CDR3 is 8 amino acids long. Germline V gene data show CDR1 as SGHRS and CDR2 as YFSETQ. Here the CDR3 reads CASSFTDP.

In its sample, this clonotype was seen many times. The chain has TRBV10-3 and TRBJ2-5, with D perhaps matching TRBD2 (6 bases). CDR1 ENHRY and CDR2 SYGVKD come from the germline V gene. The CDR3 length is 13 residues. V gave up 10 bases and J gave up 2 bases, with 14 bases separating them. The CDR3 region has the DNA TGTGCCACCTCTGGTGGGGGGCAAGAGACCCAGTACTTC. Translation gives CATSGGGQETQYF.

About this clonotype: The junction departs from germline at one end; a sequencing error may be responsible. V usage is TRBV7-3 and J usage is TRBJ2-7; D is ambiguous. The CDR3 runs to 12 residues. Germline lookup yields CDR1 SGHTA and CDR2 FQGTGA. The DNA for the CDR3 is TGTGCCAGCAGCTTAGTGGTGGACGAGTGGCACTTC. As protein: CASSLVVDEWHF.

The chain links TRBV7-9 to TRBJ2-7; 7 bases are a match to TRBD2. Germline assignment: CDR1 SEHNR and CDR2 FQNEAQ (reference sequence). CDR3 length: 14 amino acids. V was pared by 6 bases and J by 4 bases, with 9 bases of the junction left unmatched. The CDR3 spells CASSTGLADYEQYF. The CDR3 DNA reads TGTGCCAGCAGTACGGGGCTAGCGGATTACGAGCAGTACTTC.

This chain links TRBV10-3 with TRBJ2-2; D may be TRBD1 or TRBD2 (6 bases each). Trimming shortened V by 10 bases and J by 4 bases, and 19 bases separated the two germline ends. The CDR3 is 15 amino acids. Germline CDR1 and CDR2: ENHRY and SYGVKD. Here the CDR3 reads CATKGRGLFTGELFF. The CDR3 DNA sequence: TGTGCCACTAAGGGACGGGGGCTCTTCACCGGGGAGCTGTTTTTT.

This chain's CDR3 is CSARVPGRVGEKLFF. The CDR3 nucleotides are TGCAGTGCTAGAGTTCCAGGGAGGGTTGGCGAAAAACTGTTTTTT. The chain couples TRBV20-1 to TRBJ1-4; tentative D call: TRBD1 (5 bases). The CDR3 consists of 15 residues. Germline V gene lookup returns CDR1 DFQATT and CDR2 SNEGSKA (reference sequence). The V end was cut by 1 base, the J end by 8 bases, with 17 bases between.

This clonotype occurred a few times. The chain recombines TRBV7-9 with TRBJ1-2; 10 bases are shared with TRBD1. V lost 1 base, J lost 2 bases, and 7 bases stayed unmatched. This CDR3 has 17 amino acids. In germline, CDR1 is SEHNR, CDR2 FQNEAQ (reference sequence). CDR3 region: CASSLGVPGQGNYGYTF. The CDR3 DNA reads as TGTGCCAGCAGCTTAGGCGTACCGGGACAGGGGAACTATGGCTACACCTTC.

This clonotype appeared a few times. The chain recombines TRBV20-1 with TRBJ2-3, with D hard to call. Germline CDR1 is DFQATT and CDR2 is SNEGSKA (reference sequence). Trimming removed 5 bases from V and 1 base from J, with 13 bases in between. CDR3 length: 14 residues. The CDR3 bases are TGCAGTGCTCCCCCGAGGTGGGGCACAGATACGCAGTATTTT. Translating it yields CSAPPRWGTDTQYF.

This clonotype was seen more than once but under ten times. This is likely a read error, given that the CDR3 carries no conserved phenylalanine or tryptophan at its end. Because the CDR3's place on the DNA is in doubt, the DNA is left out and the CDR3 is given as listed by TCRdb. V and J are TRBV7-2 and TRBJ2-5; the table's D call TRBD1 went unverified against the DNA. Per the germline V gene, CDR1 is SGHTA and CDR2 is FQGNSA. The CDR3 spans 11 residues, counting both ends. The CDR3 spells CASSKPSALNT.

The chain links TRBV7-2 to TRBJ1-1; D gene unclear. V was trimmed by 6 bases and J by 3 bases, leaving 11 bases between them. The CDR3 has 13 amino acids. Germline assignment: CDR1 SGHTA and CDR2 FQGNSA. The CDR3, as DNA: TGTGCCAGCAGTGAGCGACGGTACACTGAAGCTTTCTTT. This encodes CASSERRYTEAFF.